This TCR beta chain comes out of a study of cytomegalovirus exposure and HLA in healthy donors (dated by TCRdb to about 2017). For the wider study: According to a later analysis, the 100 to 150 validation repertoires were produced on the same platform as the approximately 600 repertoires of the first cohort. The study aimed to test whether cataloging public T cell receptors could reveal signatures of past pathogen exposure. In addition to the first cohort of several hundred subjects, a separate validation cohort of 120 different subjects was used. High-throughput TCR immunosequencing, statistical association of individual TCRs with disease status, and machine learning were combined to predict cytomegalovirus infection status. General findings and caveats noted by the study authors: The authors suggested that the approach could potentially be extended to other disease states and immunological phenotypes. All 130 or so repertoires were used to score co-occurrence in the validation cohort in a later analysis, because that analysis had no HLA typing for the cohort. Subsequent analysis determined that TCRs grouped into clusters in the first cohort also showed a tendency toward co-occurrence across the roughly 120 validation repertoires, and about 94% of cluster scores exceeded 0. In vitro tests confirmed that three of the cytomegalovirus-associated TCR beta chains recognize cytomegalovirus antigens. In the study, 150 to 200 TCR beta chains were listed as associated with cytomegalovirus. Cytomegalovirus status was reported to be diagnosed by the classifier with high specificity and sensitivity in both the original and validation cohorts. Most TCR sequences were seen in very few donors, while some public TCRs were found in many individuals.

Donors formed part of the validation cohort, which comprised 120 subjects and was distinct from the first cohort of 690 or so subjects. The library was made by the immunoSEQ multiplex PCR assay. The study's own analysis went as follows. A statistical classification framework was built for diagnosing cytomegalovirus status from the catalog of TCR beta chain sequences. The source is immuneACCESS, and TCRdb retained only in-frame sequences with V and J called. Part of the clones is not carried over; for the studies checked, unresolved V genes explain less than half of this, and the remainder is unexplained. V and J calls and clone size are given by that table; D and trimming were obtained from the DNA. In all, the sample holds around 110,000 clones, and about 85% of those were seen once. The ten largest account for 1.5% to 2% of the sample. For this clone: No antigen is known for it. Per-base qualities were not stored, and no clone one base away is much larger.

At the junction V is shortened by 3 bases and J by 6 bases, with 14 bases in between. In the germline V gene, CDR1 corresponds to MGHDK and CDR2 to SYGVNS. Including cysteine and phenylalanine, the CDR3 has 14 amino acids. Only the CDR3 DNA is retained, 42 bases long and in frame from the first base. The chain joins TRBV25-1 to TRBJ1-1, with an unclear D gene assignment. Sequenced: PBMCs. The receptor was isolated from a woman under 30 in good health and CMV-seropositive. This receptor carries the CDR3 CASSDPSGLAEAFF. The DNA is TGTGCCAGCAGTGACCCCTCAGGTTTGGCTGAAGCTTTCTTT.